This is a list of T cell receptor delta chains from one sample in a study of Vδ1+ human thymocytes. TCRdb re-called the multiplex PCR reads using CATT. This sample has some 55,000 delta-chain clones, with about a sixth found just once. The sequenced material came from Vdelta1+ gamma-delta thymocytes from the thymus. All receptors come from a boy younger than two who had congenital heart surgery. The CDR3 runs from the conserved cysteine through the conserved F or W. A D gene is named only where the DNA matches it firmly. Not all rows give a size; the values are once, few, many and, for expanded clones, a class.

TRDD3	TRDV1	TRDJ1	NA	CALGVSIWGTYTDKLIF	TGTGCTCTTGGGGTTTCTATCTGGGGGACGTACACCGATAAACTCATCTTT
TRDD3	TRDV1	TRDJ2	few	CALGDSTRFWGIHSTAQLFF	TGTGCTCTTGGGGACTCTACTAGGTTCTGGGGGATACATTCGACAGCACAACTCTTCTTT
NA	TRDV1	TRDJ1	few	CALGEFPTGDFCGVKLIF	TGTGCTCTTGGGGAATTTCCTACTGGGGATTTCTGCGGGGTTAAACTCATCTTT
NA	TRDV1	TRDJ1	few	CALGEEASYHCYWGEYTDKLIF	TGTGCTCTTGGGGAAGAAGCTTCCTACCACTGCTACTGGGGGGAATACACCGATAAACTCATCTTT
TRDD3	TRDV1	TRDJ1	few	CALGGDPFLPLLGEPSMYTDKLIF	TGTGCTCTTGGGGGAGACCCCTTCCTTCCGCTACTGGGGGAGCCCTCCATGTACACCGATAAACTCATCTTT
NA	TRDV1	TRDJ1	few	CALGEWLLPRKLIF	TGTGCTCTTGGGGAGTGGCTATTGCCGCGTAAACTCATCTTT
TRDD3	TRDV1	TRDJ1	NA	CALGELEVLGDCDKLIF	TGTGCTCTTGGGGAACTAGAAGTACTGGGGGATTGCGATAAACTCATCTTT
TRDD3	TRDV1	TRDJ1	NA	CALGLKCGGYCGGDKLIF	TGTGCTCTTGGCCTGAAGTGTGGGGGATACTGCGGGGGCGATAAACTCATCTTT
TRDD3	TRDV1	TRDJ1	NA	CALGEPMTGGYYTDKLIF	TGTGCTCTTGGGGAACCCATGACTGGGGGATATTACACCGATAAACTCATCTTT
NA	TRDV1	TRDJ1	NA	CALGEPFLPVYGYRELIF	TGTGCTCTTGGGGAGCCTTTCCTACCCGTCTACGGATACCGTGAACTCATCTTT
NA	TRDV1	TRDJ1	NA	CALGEESYGAWRAYTDKLIF	TGTGCTCTTGGGGAAGAGTCCTACGGGGCATGGAGGGCATACACCGATAAACTCATCTTT
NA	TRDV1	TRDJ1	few	CALGERRPSNTDKLIF	TGTGCTCTTGGGGAAAGGAGGCCTTCCAACACCGATAAACTCATCTTT
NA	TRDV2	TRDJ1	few	CACDTRALSWGSPPFTDKLIF	TGTGCCTGTGACACGAGAGCCCTTTCGTGGGGTTCTCCACCTTTTACCGATAAACTCATCTTT
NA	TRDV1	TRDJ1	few	CALGELEEVPIVYDKLIF	TGTGCTCTTGGGGAACTAGAAGAGGTCCCCATCGTGTACGATAAACTCATCTTT
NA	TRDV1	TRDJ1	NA	CALGGQFGHTDKLIF	TGTGCTCTTGGGGGACAATTTGGGCACACCGATAAACTCATCTTT
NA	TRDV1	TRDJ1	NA	CALGELAFRSGGTDKLIF	TGTGCTCTTGGGGAACTGGCCTTCCGCTCTGGGGGGACCGATAAGCTCATCTTT
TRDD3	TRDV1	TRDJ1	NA	CALGERSYSTGGYSYTDKLIF	TGTGCTCTTGGGGAACGGTCCTACAGTACTGGGGGATACTCGTACACCGATAAACTCATCTTT
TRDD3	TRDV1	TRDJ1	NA	CALGEPPLFHGWGIADKLIF	TGTGCTCTTGGGGAACCCCCTCTTTTCCACGGCTGGGGGATCGCCGATAAACTCATCTTT
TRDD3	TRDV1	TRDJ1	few	CALGELAFLLPRVLGDTGYTDKLIF	TGTGCTCTTGGGGAACTGGCCTTCCTACTACCCCGCGTACTGGGGGATACGGGGTACACCGATAAACTCATCTTT
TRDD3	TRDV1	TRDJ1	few	CALGEPFWGASYKLIF	TGTGCTCTTGGGGAACCGTTCTGGGGGGCCTCCTATAAACTCATCTTT
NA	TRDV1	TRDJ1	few	CALGELAYDEGVPPYTDKLIF	TGTGCTCTTGGGGAACTCGCCTACGACGAGGGGGTACCCCCGTACACCGATAAACTCATCTTT
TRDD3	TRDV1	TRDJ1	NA	CALGELPGRGMRPRLIF	TGTGCTCTTGGGGAACTCCCGGGTCGGGGGATGCGTCCTAGACTCATCTTT
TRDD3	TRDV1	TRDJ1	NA	CALGELLPILGGYTDKLIF	TGTGCTCTTGGGGAACTTCTTCCCATTCTGGGGGGTTACACCGATAAACTCATCTTT
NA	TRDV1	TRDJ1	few	CALGRATFPQGDPSTDKLIF	TGTGCTCTTGGACGGGCTACCTTCCCACAGGGGGACCCCAGCACCGATAAACTCATCTTT
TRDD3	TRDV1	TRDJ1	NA	CALGEYFLKTGGYDFDTDKLIF	TGTGCTCTTGGGGAATACTTCCTTAAGACTGGGGGATACGACTTTGACACCGATAAACTCATCTTT
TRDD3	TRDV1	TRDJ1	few	CALGAEIPTPFLGDTVRTPYTDKLIF	TGTGCTCTTGGGGCCGAAATTCCTACACCTTTTCTGGGGGATACTGTCCGTACACCGTACACCGATAAACTCATCTTT
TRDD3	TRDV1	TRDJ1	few	CALELGDKGDKLIF	TGTGCTCTTGAGCTGGGGGATAAAGGAGATAAACTCATCTTT
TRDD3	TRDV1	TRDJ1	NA	CALGEVYWGIYADKLIF	TGTGCTCTTGGGGAGGTTTACTGGGGGATCTACGCCGATAAACTCATCTTT
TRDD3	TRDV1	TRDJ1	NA	CALGELGGPRRGIQGTDKLIF	TGTGCTCTTGGGGAACTAGGAGGTCCTAGGAGGGGGATACAAGGGACCGATAAACTCATCTTT
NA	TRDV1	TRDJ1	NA	CALGGLGVGDKADKLIF	TGTGCTCTTGGGGGACTAGGGGTCGGGGACAAAGCCGATAAACTCATCTTT
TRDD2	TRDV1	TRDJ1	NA	CALGDRFLQRDFYTDKLIF	TGTGCTCTTGGGGACCGCTTCCTACAGCGGGATTTCTACACCGATAAACTCATCTTT
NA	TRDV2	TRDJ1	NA	CACDITGRTDKLIF	TGTGCCTGTGACATTACTGGGCGAACCGATAAACTCATCTTT
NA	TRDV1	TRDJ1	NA	CALGELPPDKLIF	TGTGCTCTTGGGGAACTCCCCCCCGATAAACTCATCTTT
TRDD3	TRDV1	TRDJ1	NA	CALGEPIPTPGGYGYTDKLIF	TGTGCTCTTGGGGAACCGATTCCTACTCCTGGGGGATACGGCTACACCGATAAACTCATCTTT
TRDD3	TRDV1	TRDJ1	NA	CALGELVLGDTITDKLIF	TGTGCTCTTGGGGAACTAGTTCTGGGGGATACAATCACCGATAAACTCATCTTT
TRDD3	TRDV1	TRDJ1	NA	CALGEPRFRGTPYWGIRGADKLIF	TGTGCTCTTGGGGAACCGCGCTTCCGCGGGACTCCGTACTGGGGGATACGCGGCGCCGATAAACTCATCTTT
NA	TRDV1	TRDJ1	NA	CALGERSLPTGGVGDELIF	TGTGCTCTTGGGGAACGATCCCTTCCTACGGGAGGGGTGGGGGATGAACTCATCTTT
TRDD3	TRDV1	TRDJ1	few	CALGETRGIITNRLIF	TGTGCTCTTGGAGAGACGCGGGGGATTATAACTAATCGACTCATCTTT
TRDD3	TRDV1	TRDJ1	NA	CALGERRGPRPTGGYALIF	TGTGCTCTTGGGGAACGACGGGGGCCCCGGCCTACTGGGGGATATGCACTCATCTTT
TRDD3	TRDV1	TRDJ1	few	CALEGSLLGYTDKLIF	TGTGCTCTTGAGGGGAGCCTACTGGGGTACACCGATAAACTCATCTTT
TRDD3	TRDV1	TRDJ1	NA	CALGEMSPVPNWGIRQVTDKLIF	TGTGCTCTTGGGGAAATGAGCCCAGTTCCAAACTGGGGGATACGGCAGGTCACCGATAAACTCATCTTT
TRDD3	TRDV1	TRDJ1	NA	CALGDAWGIRGADKLIF	TGTGCTCTTGGGGATGCTTGGGGGATACGCGGGGCCGATAAACTCATCTTT
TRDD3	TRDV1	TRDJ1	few	CALGELGAPWGIRRGWADKLIF	TGTGCTCTTGGGGAACTAGGCGCCCCCTGGGGGATACGCAGGGGGTGGGCCGATAAACTCATCTTT
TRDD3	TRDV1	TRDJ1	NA	CALGEHHLEGTGGYGADKLIF	TGTGCTCTTGGGGAACACCACCTCGAGGGCACTGGGGGATACGGGGCCGATAAACTCATCTTT